The clone carrying this T cell receptor (beta chain) has only a few counts. The antigen is undetermined. These data originate in a study of T cells in Graves' hyperthyroidism and ophthalmopathy. Study results and limitations: Ophthalmopathy could be told apart from stable hyperthyroidism with a 13 V-J model. In the blood, most expanded thyroid clonotypes above 0.001 appeared as well. The model made its ophthalmopathy prediction, and onset followed a median 6.5 months later.

Germline CDR1 MNHNS, CDR2 SASEGT. Between the trimmed V and J ends, which lost 5 bases and 0 bases, there was a span of 10 bases. The CDR3 length is 14 residues. Clinical symptoms, serum thyroxine and TRAb, thyroid ultrasound and orbital computed tomography were used for the diagnoses. The source material, RNA transcripts, was used to amplify TCR beta CDR3 regions. An initial round of RT-PCR targeting the TCR CDR3 relied on the HTBI primer set. Using its own MiXCR run on the multiplex PCR reads, TCRdb lists one record per CDR3 protein. Counted here are 750,000 to 950,000 distinct CDR3 sequences, about two fifths occurring once; the ten biggest clones make up about 8.9%.

V usage is TRBV6-1 and J usage is TRBJ1-1; TRBD1 is a possible D gene (5 bases). The TCR originated in a young man with Graves' hyperthyroidism. What was sequenced was blood. The CDR3 loop reads CASSKTVLNTEAFF. Here the CDR3 DNA reads TGTGCCAGCAGTAAGACAGTTCTGAACACTGAAGCTTTCTTT.